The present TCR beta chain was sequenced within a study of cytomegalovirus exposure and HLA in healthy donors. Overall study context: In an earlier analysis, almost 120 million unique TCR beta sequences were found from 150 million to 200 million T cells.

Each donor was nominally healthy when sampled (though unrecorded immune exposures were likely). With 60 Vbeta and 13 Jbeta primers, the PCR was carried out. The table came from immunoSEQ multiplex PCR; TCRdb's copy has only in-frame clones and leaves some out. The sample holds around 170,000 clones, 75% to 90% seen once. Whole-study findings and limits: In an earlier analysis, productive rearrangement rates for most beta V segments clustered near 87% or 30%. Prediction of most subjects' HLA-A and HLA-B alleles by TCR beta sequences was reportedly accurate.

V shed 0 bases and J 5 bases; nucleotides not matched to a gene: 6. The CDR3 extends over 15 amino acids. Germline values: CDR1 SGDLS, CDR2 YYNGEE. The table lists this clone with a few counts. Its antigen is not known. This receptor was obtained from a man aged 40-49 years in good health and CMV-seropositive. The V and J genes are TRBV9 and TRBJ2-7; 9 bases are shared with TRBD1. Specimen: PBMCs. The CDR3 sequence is CASSVGDRVPDEQYF. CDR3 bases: TGTGCCAGCAGCGTAGGGGACAGGGTCCCTGACGAGCAGTACTTC.